A single sample gave rise to the 7 T cell receptor beta chains below, sequenced in a study of blood T cell repertoires in COVID-19. Sequencing was performed with immunoSEQ multiplex PCR; in TCRdb, only in-frame clones are kept and a portion is missing. The table records about 94,000 clones, about 74% of them present only once. The sample comprised peripheral blood. These receptors came from a man in his 70s with COVID-19, enrolled during active disease.

This CDR3 reads CASSQSRFDSPLHF. CDR3 sequence (DNA): TGCGCCAGCAGCCAGAGCAGGTTCGATTCACCCCTCCACTTT. The chain couples TRBV4-1 to TRBJ1-6; D gene unclear. Germline CDR1 reads MGHRA; CDR2 reads YSYEKL. Trimming took 3 bases from V and 8 from J, leaving 11 bases between them. The CDR3 is 14 residues long.

This clone was recorded a few times. This chain uses TRBV6-2 or TRBV6-3 with TRBJ1-6, with 11 bases identical to TRBD1. Germline loops: CDR1 MNHEY, CDR2 SVGEGT. The CDR3 length is 16 residues. With 6 bases clipped from V and 8 bases from J, the junction kept 9 bases outside the gene matches. CDR3 amino acids: CASSYPPGQGDSPLHF. CDR3 nucleotide sequence: TGTGCCAGCAGCTATCCACCGGGACAGGGGGATTCACCCCTCCACTTT.

V gene TRBV7-9 combines with J gene TRBJ2-7, with a weak D call TRBD1 (5 bases). Trimming took 5 bases from V and 0 from J, leaving 11 bases between them. This CDR3 is 14 amino acids long. Germline V CDR1 and CDR2: SEHNR, FQNEAQ (reference sequence). CDR3 sequence reads: CASSPPRDSYEQYF. CDR3 bases: TGTGCCAGCAGCCCCCCCAGGGACTCCTACGAGCAGTACTTC.

This clone was picked up a small number of times. The CDR3 sequence is CASSPGTGTYEQYF. In DNA form, the CDR3 reads TGTGCCAGCAGTCCCGGGACAGGGACCTACGAGCAGTACTTC. The gene calls are TRBV28 and TRBJ2-7; 9 bases map to TRBD1. V trimming: 5 bases; J trimming: 2 bases; junction bases outside the gene matches: 4. CDR1 and CDR2 from the germline V gene are MDHEN and SYDVKM. This CDR3 is built from 14 residues.

The chain is built from TRBV24-1 and TRBJ2-3, with 9 bases matching TRBD1. The trim removed 9 bases at V and 5 bases at J, leaving 11 bases unmatched. CDR3 size: 15 residues. Germline CDR1 and CDR2: KGHDR and SFDVKD. CDR3 bases: TGTGCCACCGGTCCGGGACAGGGATGGGGAGATACGCAGTATTTT. This gives the protein CATGPGQGWGDTQYF.

The rearrangement uses TRBV27 and TRBJ2-7; 8 positions match TRBD2. The CDR3 is 14 residues long. CDR1 MNHEY and CDR2 SMNVEV come from the germline V gene (reference sequence). V gave up 6 bases and J gave up 2 bases; unmatched junction bases: 6. Here the CDR3 DNA reads TGTGCCAGCAGCGGACTAGCTCGAGCCTACGAGCAGTACTTC. Residues: CASSGLARAYEQYF.

The J gene is TRBJ2-1, the V gene TRBV7-9, with D possibly matching TRBD1 (6 bases). CDR3 length: 16 residues. Trimming left V 5 bases short and J 4 bases short, with 18 bases between. Looked up from germline, CDR1 is SEHNR and CDR2 is FQNEAQ (reference sequence). Written as DNA, the CDR3 is TGTGCCAGCAGCCGGTTGGGGGACACGGGGTACAATGAGCAGTTCTTC. Protein product: CASSRLGDTGYNEQFF.